The text below deals with one T cell receptor beta chain. This entry belongs to a study of spatial heterogeneity in lung cancer. Study-wide background: Sequencing was performed on follow-up PBMC samples when available, collected at a median of around two years after resection.

V dropped 1 base and J dropped 2 bases, with 12 bases sitting between them. Per the germline V gene, CDR1 is SEHNR and CDR2 is FQNEAQ (reference sequence). The CDR3 is 15 amino acids. The time point denotes: blood at routine non-recurrence follow-up after resection. From the 5' RACE reads, TCRdb called clonotypes with MiXCR, one entry per CDR3 protein. The sample consists of roughly 99,000 distinct CDR3 sequences, approximately 19% of them appearing once. The sequencing here drew on PBMCs, taken at follow-up. V gene TRBV7-9 combines with J gene TRBJ2-7; possibly TRBD2 for D (6 bases). The receptor comes from a male donor with early-stage non-small cell lung cancer. CDR3 in amino acids: CASSLGGAAPYEQYF. The CDR3 bases are TGTGCCAGCAGCTTAGGCGGGGCTGCCCCCTACGAGCAGTACTTC.